The clone carrying this TCR beta chain has a handful of counts. No antigen is known for it. 5'RACE template switching generated TCR cDNA, adding a universal primer site and UMIs. TCRdb re-called the 5' RACE reads with MiXCR, one entry per CDR3 protein. This sample has some 200,000 distinct CDR3 sequences; around 3.1% occur once, and the top ten carry 3.2%. From germline, CDR1 is SGHRS and CDR2 YFSETQ. The J segment lost 2 bases and the V segment lost 3 bases, leaving 5 bases of the junction unmatched. The CDR3 totals 16 residues. This specimen comes from a study of T cells after yellow fever vaccination. In the study overall: Libraries from low-cell-number fractions were prepared with the SMART-Seq v4 Ultra Low Input RNA kit. Study-level findings and limits: Weaker, the secondary response peaked sooner, at day 5 versus 15. Clonotype sharing between CD4 and CD8 compartments was small.

The clonotype originates from a man aged 18 to 30 who received the YFV17D yellow fever vaccine. The chain joins TRBV5-1 to TRBJ2-6, with 7 bases aligning to TRBD1. Material: CD4+ T cells sorted from PBMCs, obtained 10 days after the yellow fever booster vaccination. CDR3 sequence (DNA): TGCGCCAGCAGCTCAAACAGGGGCGCTGGGGCCAACGTCCTGACTTTC. This sequence encodes CASSSNRGAGANVLTF.